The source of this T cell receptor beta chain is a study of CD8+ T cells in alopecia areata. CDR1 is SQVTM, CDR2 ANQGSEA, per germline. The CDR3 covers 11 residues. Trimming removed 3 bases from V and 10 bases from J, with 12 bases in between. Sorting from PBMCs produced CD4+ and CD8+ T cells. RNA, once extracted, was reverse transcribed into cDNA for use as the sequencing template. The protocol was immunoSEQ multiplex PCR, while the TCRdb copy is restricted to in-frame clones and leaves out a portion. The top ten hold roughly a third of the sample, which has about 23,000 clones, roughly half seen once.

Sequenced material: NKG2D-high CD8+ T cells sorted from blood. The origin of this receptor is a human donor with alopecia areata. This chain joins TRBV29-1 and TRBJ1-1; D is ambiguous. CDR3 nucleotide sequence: TGCAGCGTTGATTACTCTCAAGGAGCTTTCTTT. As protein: CSVDYSQGAFF.